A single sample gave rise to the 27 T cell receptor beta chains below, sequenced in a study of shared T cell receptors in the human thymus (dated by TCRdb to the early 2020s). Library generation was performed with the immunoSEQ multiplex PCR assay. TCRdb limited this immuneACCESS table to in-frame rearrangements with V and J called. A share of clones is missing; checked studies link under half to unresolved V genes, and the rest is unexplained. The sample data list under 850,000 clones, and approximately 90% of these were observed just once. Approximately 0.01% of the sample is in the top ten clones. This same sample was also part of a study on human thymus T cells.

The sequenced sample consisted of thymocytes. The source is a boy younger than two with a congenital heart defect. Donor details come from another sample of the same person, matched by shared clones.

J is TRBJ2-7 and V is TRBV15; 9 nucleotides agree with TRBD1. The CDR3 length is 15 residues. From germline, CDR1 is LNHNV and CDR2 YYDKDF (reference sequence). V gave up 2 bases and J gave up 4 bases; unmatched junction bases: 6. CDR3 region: CATSRPGQGRYEQYF. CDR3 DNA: TGTGCCACCAGCAGACCGGGACAGGGAAGATACGAGCAGTACTTC.

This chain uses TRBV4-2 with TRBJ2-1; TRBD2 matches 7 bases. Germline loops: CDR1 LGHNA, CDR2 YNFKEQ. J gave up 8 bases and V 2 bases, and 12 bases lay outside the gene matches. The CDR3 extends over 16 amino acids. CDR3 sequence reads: CASSQLRGRAVDEQFF. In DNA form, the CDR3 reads TGTGCCAGCAGCCAACTACGGGGGAGGGCCGTGGATGAGCAGTTCTTC.

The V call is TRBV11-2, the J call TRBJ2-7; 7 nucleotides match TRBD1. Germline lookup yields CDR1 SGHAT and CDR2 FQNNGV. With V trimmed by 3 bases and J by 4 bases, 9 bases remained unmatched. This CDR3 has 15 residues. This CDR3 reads CASSFGQVDAYEQYF. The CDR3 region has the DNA TGTGCCAGCAGCTTTGGACAGGTTGACGCTTACGAGCAGTACTTC.

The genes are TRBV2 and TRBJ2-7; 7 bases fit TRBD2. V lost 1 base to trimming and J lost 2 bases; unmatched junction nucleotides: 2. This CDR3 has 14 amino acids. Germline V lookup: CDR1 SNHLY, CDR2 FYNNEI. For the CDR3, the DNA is TGTGCCAGCAGTGAAGGCGGGAGCGCCTACGAGCAGTACTTC. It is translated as CASSEGGSAYEQYF.

The CDR3 sequence: CASRKKGLAEVPPETQYF. CDR3 sequence (DNA): TGTGCCAGCAGAAAAAAGGGACTAGCGGAGGTACCTCCGGAGACCCAGTACTTC. V gene TRBV27 combines with J gene TRBJ2-5; 11 nucleotides line up with TRBD2. This CDR3 is built from 18 residues. Germline V gives CDR1 MNHEY, CDR2 SMNVEV (reference sequence). The trim removed 6 bases at V and 5 bases at J, leaving 17 bases unmatched.

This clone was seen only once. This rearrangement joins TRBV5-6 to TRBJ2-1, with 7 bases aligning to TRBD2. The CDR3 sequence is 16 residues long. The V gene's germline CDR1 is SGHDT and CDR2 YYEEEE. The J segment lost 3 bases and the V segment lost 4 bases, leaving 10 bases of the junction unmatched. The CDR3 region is CASSPKGSGNYNEQFF. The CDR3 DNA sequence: TGTGCCAGCAGCCCCAAGGGGAGCGGGAACTACAATGAGCAGTTCTTC.

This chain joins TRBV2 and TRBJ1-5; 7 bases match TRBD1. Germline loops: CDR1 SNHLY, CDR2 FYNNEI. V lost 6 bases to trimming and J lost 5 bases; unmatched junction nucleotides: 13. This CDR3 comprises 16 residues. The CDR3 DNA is TGTGCCAGCAGGGCGACCTTGACAGGGAAATATCAGCCCCAGCATTTT. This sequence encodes CASRATLTGKYQPQHF.

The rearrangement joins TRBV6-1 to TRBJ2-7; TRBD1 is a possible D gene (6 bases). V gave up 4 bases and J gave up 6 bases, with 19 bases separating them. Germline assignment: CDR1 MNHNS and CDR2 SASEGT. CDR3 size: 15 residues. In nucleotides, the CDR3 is TGTGCCAGCAGTGCCCTGGTGGTTATGGGGGCCGAGCAGTACTTC. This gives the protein CASSALVVMGAEQYF.

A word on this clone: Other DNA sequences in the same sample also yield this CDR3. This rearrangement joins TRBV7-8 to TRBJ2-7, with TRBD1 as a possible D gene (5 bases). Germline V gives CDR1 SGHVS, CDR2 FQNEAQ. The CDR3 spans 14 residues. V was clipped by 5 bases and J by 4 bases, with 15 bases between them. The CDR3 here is CASSLRQGAYEQYF. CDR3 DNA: TGTGCCAGCAGCCTGCGACAAGGGGCTTACGAGCAGTACTTC.

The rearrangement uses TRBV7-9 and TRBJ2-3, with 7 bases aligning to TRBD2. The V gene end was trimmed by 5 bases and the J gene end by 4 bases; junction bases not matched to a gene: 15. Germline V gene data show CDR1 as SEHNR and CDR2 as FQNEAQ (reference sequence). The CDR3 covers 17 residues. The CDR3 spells CASSPAVLRGRADTQYF. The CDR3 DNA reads TGTGCCAGCAGCCCAGCGGTCCTACGGGGGAGGGCAGATACGCAGTATTTT. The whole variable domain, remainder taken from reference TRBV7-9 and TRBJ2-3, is DTGVSQNPRHKITKRGQNVTFRCDPISEHNRLYWYRQTLGQGPEFLTYFQNEAQLEKSRLLSDRFSAERPKGSFSTLEIQRTEQGDSAMYLCASSPAVLRGRADTQYFGPGTRLTVL.

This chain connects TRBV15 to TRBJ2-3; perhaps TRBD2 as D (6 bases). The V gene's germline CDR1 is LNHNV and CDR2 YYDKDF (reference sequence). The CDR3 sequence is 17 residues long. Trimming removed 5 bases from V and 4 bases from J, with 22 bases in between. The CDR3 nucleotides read TGTGCCACCAGCGGTGGGGCGGGGAGAGGTCGGGCAGATACGCAGTATTTT. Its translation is CATSGGAGRGRADTQYF.

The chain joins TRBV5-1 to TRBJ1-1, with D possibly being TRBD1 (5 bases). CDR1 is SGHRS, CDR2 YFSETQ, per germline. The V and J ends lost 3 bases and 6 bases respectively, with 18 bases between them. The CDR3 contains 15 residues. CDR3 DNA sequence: TGCGCCAGCAGCTCCGGAAGAGGCAGGGTGGCTGAAGCTTTCTTT. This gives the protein CASSSGRGRVAEAFF. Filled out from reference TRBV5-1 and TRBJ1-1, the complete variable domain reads KAGVTQTPRYLIKTRGQQVTLSCSPISGHRSVSWYQQTPGQGLQFLFEYFSETQRNKGNFPGRFSGRQFSNSRSEMNVSTLELGDSALYLCASSSGRGRVAEAFFGQGTRLTVV.

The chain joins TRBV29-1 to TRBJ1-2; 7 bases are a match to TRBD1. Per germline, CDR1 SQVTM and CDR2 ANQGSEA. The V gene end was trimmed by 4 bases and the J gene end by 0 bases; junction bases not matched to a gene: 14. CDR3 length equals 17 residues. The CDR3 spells CSVAFEGQQRSNYGYTF. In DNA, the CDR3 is TGCAGCGTTGCGTTTGAGGGACAGCAACGCTCTAACTATGGCTACACCTTC.

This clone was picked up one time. CDR3 in DNA: TGTGCCAGCAGCACTTATGACAGGGCCACTGAAGCTTTCTTT. It encodes CASSTYDRATEAFF. The V call is TRBV5-6, the J call TRBJ1-1; 7 positions match TRBD1. After removal of 4 bases from V and 4 bases from J, the junction contained 7 bases not matched to a gene. CDR1 and CDR2 (germline): SGHDT, YYEEEE. The CDR3 is 14 residues long.

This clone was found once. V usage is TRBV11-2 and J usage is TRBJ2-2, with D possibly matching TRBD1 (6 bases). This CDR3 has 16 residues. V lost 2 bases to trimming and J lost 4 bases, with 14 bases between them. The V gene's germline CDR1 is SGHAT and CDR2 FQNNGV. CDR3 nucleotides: TGTGCCAGCAGCTTACCCAGGGGCTGGGGCACCGGGGAGCTGTTTTTT. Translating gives CASSLPRGWGTGELFF.

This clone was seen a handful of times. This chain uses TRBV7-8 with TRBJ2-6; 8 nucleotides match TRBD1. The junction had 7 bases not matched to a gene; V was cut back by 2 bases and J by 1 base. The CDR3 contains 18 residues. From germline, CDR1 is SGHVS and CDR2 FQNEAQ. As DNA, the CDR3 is TGTGCCAGCAGCTTAAAGGACAGGGCCTCTTCTGGGGCCAACGTCCTGACTTTC. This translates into CASSLKDRASSGANVLTF.

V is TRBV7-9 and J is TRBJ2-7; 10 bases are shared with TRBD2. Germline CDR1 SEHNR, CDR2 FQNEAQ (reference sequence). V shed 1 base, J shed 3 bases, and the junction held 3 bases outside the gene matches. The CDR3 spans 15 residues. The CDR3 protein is CASSLGTSGIYEQYF. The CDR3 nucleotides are TGTGCCAGCAGCTTAGGAACTAGCGGGATCTACGAGCAGTACTTC.

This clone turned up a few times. The CDR3 spells CASGSWTGGDQPQHF. The CDR3 DNA reads TGTGCTAGTGGTTCATGGACAGGGGGCGATCAGCCCCAGCATTTT. The rearrangement joins TRBV12-5 to TRBJ1-5, with TRBD1 matching over 11 bases. This CDR3 is built from 15 residues. V dropped 4 bases and J dropped 5; count of bases not matched to a gene: 4. CDR1 is LGHNT, CDR2 FRNRAP, per germline.

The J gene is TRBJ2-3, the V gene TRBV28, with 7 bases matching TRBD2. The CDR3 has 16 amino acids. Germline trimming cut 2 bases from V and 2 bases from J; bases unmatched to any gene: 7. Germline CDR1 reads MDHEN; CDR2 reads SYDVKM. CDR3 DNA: TGTGCCAGCAGTTTACCTGGGGGGGGGACCACAGATACGCAGTATTTT. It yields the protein CASSLPGGGTTDTQYF.

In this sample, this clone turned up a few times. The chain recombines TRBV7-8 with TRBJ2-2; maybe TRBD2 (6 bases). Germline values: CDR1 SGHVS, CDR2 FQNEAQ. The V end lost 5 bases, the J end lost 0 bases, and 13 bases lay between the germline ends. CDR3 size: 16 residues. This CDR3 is CASSLLGGSNTGELFF. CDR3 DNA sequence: TGTGCCAGCAGCCTCCTCGGGGGTTCGAACACCGGGGAGCTGTTTTTT.

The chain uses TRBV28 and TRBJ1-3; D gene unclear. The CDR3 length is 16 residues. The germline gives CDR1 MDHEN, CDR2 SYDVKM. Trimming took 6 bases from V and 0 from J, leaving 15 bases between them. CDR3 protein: CASSNRAGSSGNTIYF. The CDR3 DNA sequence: TGTGCCAGCAGCAATAGAGCCGGGAGCTCTGGAAACACCATATATTTT.

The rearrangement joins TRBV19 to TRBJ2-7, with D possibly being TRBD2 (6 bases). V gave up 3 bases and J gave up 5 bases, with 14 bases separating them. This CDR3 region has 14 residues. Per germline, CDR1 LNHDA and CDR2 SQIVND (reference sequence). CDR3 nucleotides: TGTGCCAGTAGTATGCCGGGAGCCCCCCACGAGCAGTACTTC. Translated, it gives CASSMPGAPHEQYF. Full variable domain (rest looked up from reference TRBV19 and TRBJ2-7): DGGITQSPKYLFRKEGQNVTLSCEQNLNHDAMYWYRQDPGQGLRLIYYSQIVNDFQKGDIAEGYSVSREKKESFPLTVTSAQKNPTAFYLCASSMPGAPHEQYFGPGTRLTVT.

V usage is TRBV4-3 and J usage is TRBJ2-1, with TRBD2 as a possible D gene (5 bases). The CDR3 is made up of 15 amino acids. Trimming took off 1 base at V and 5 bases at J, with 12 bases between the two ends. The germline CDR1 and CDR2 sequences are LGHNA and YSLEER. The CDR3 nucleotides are TGCGCCAGCAGCCAAGCGGAGCGGTCCGACAATGAGCAGTTCTTC. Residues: CASSQAERSDNEQFF.

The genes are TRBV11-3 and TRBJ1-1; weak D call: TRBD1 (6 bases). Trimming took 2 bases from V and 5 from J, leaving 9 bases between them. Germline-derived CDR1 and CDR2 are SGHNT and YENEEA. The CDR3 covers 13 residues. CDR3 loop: CASSLQGWTEAFF. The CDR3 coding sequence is TGTGCCAGCAGCTTACAGGGGTGGACTGAAGCTTTCTTT. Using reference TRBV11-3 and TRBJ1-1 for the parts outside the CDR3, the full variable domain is EAGVVQSPRYKIIEKKQPVAFWCNPISGHNTLYWYLQNLGQGPELLIRYENEEAVDDSQLPKDRFSAERLKGVDSTLKIQPAELGDSAVYLCASSLQGWTEAFFGQGTRLTVV.

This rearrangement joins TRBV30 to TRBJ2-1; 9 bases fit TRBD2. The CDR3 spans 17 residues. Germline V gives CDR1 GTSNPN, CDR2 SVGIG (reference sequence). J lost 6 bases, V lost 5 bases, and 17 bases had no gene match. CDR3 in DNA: TGTGCCTGGGGCGAGTCCGTAGCGGGAGAGGCTTCCAATGAGCAGTTCTTC. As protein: CAWGESVAGEASNEQFF. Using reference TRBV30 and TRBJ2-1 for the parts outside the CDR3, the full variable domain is SQTIHQWPATLVQPVGSPLSLECTVEGTSNPNLYWYRQAAGRGLQLLFYSVGIGQISSEVPQNLSASRPQDRQFILSSKKLLLSDSGFYLCAWGESVAGEASNEQFFGPGTRLTVL.

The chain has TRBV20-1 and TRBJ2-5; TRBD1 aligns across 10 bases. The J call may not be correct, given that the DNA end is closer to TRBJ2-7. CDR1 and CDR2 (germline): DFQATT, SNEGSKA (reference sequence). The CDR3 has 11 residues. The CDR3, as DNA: TGCAGGACGGACAGGGGGGGCGAGCAGTACTTC. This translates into CRTDRGGEQYF.

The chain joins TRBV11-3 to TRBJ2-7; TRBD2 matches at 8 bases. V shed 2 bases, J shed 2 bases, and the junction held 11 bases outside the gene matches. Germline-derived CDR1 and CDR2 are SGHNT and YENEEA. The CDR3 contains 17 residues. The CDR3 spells CASSLPSGLGPPYEQYF. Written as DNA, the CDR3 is TGTGCCAGCAGCTTACCCTCGGGACTAGGGCCCCCCTACGAGCAGTACTTC. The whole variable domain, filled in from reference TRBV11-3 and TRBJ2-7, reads EAGVVQSPRYKIIEKKQPVAFWCNPISGHNTLYWYLQNLGQGPELLIRYENEEAVDDSQLPKDRFSAERLKGVDSTLKIQPAELGDSAVYLCASSLPSGLGPPYEQYFGPGTRLTVT.